This TCR beta chain was sequenced during a study of cytomegalovirus exposure and HLA in healthy donors (TCRdb year 2017). With respect to the entire study: According to a later analysis, one platform produced both the 100 to 150 validation repertoires and the 666 repertoires of the first cohort. The study combined high-throughput TCR immunosequencing, statistical association of individual TCRs with disease status, and machine learning to predict cytomegalovirus infection status. In addition to the first cohort of 650 to 750 subjects, a separate validation cohort of about 120 different subjects was used. The aim of the study was to test whether cataloging public T cell receptors could identify signatures of past pathogen exposure.

The germline V gene encodes CDR1 GTSNPN and CDR2 SVGIG (reference sequence). Including cysteine and phenylalanine, the CDR3 has 12 amino acids. The retained sequence is limited to the CDR3, 36 bases, with the frame set at the first base. Beyond this particular receptor, the publication reports: It was suggested by the authors that the approach could potentially be generalized to other disease states and immunological phenotypes. Of the cluster scores, 94% were above 0 in a later analysis, which found that TCRs clustered in the first cohort also tended to co-occur in the 120 validation repertoires. While some public TCRs were present in many individuals, most TCR sequences turned up only very rarely across donors. In vitro tests confirmed that a few of the cytomegalovirus-associated TCR beta chains recognize cytomegalovirus antigens. A later analysis had no HLA typing for the validation cohort, so co-occurrence there was scored across all 130 or so repertoires. The classifier was reported to diagnose cytomegalovirus status with high specificity and sensitivity in both the original and validation cohorts. The study listed 150 to 200 TCR beta chains as associated with cytomegalovirus.

Library preparation used the immunoSEQ multiplex PCR assay. The original methods were these. A statistical classification framework was developed to diagnose cytomegalovirus status using the catalog of TCR beta chain sequences. The table was pulled from immuneACCESS by TCRdb, which kept in-frame rearrangements only. Such tables lose some clones; where checked, under half of the loss comes from unresolved V genes, and the rest has no known cause. D and trimming were read from the DNA, whereas the V and J calls and clone size are those reported in that table. The sample data list about 110,000 clones, and roughly 84% of these were observed just once. The leading ten clones occupy 3% to 3.5% of the sample. Separate from the approximately 700-subject first cohort, the validation cohort of 120 subjects was the group to which the donors belonged. About this clone itself: Its antigen has not been determined. Base qualities are not provided; no much larger clone lies one nucleotide away.

Source material: PBMCs. Rearrangement joined TRBV30 to TRBJ2-7; 7 bases in between match TRBD1. This sequence was found in a woman in her late teens or twenties in good health and CMV-seronegative. The CDR3 reads CATTGAGYEQYF. The DNA sequence reads TGTGCGACCACAGGGGCGGGTTACGAGCAGTACTTC.